This TCR beta chain was recorded in a study of tumor and adjacent non-tumor tissue in lung cancer. No cell sorting was done before RNA was extracted from the tissue. This non-tumor lung sample came from over 3 cm beyond the tumor edge. The V segment lost 8 bases and the J segment 5 bases; nucleotides outside the gene matches: 17. Germline lookup yields CDR1 SQVTM and CDR2 ANQGSEA. This CDR3 region has 16 residues. This clonotype has just one count. Since the CDR3 does not end with the conserved phenylalanine or tryptophan, this likely comes from a read error. TCRbeta libraries were built with three rounds of nested PCR, modified from ARM-PCR. TCRdb re-derived calls from the multiplex PCR reads in MiXCR, one entry per CDR3 protein. The sample has under 75,000 distinct CDR3 sequences, roughly 70% seen once.

Input material: distant non-tumor lung tissue. The rearrangement links TRBV29-1 to TRBJ2-5; 10 bases align to TRBD2. The clonotype comes from a woman between 45 and 60 years old with non-small cell lung cancer. The CDR3 nucleotides are TGCAGCCTTGCGGTCAATAGCGGGAGGATTGTGGAGACCCAGTACTTG. Encoded protein: CSLAVNSGRIVETQYL.